This T cell receptor (beta chain) was identified during a study of blood T cell repertoires in COVID-19. Study at large: Acute-phase and convalescent COVID-19 samples originated in the United States, Italy and Spain.

The method was immunoSEQ multiplex PCR; TCRdb's version includes in-frame clones alone and lacks a portion of them. Of approximately 220,000 clones in the sample, 80% to 90% were seen once. CDR3 length: 17 residues. Germline loops: CDR1 LGHNA, CDR2 YSLEER. Trimming took off 2 bases at V and 5 bases at J, with 21 bases between the two ends. Sequencing was carried out using PBMCs or T cells enriched from blood (not recorded which). The chain carries TRBV4-3 and TRBJ1-2; the D gene is possibly TRBD1 (6 bases). The sequence came from a woman aged 30 to 39 with acute COVID-19. The CDR3 loop reads CASSQWSPQGRFYGYTF. In DNA, the CDR3 is TGCGCCAGCAGCCAATGGTCCCCGCAGGGGAGATTTTATGGCTACACCTTC.